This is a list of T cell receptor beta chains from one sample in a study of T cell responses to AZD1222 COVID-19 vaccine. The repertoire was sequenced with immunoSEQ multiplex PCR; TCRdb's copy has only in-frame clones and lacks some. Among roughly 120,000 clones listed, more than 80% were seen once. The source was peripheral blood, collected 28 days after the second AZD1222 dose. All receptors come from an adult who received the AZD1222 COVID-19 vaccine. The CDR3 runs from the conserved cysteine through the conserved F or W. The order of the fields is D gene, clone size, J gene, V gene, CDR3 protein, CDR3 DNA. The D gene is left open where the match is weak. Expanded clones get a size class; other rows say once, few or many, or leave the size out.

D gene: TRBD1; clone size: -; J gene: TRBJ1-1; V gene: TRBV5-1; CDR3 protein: CASSLPTGGNTEAFF; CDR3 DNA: TGCGCCAGCAGCTTGCCAACAGGGGGGAACACTGAAGCTTTCTTT
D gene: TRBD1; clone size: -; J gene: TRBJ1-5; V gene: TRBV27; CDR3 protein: CASSLEGQSNQPQHF; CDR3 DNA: TGTGCCAGCAGTTTAGAGGGACAGAGCAATCAGCCCCAGCATTTT
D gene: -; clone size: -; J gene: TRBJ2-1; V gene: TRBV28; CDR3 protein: CASSLVARGDYNEQFF; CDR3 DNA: TGTGCCAGCAGTTTAGTCGCCAGGGGCGATTACAATGAGCAGTTCTTC
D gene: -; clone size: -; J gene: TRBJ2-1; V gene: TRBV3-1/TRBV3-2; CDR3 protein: CASSQGGSHSYNEQFF; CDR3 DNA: TGTGCCAGCAGCCAAGGGGGAAGCCACTCCTACAATGAGCAGTTCTTC
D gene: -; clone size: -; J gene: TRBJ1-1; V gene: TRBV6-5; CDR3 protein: CASSIQGEAFF; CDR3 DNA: TGTGCCAGCAGTATCCAGGGTGAAGCTTTCTTT
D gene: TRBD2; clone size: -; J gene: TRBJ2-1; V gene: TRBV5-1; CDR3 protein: CASRVSGGSYNEQFF; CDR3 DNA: TGCGCCAGCAGGGTAAGCGGGGGCTCCTACAATGAGCAGTTCTTC
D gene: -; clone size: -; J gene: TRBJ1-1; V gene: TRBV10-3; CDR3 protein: CAISGERVETFF; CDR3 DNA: TGTGCCATCAGTGGAGAGAGGGTTGAAACTTTCTTT
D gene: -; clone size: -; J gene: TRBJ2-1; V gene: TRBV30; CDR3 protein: CAWSGLRGEQFF; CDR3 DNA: TGTGCCTGGAGTGGACTGCGTGGCGAGCAGTTCTTC
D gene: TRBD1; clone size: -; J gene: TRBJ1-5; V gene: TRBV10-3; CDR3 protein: CAISEGQGLKSNQPQHF; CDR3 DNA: TGTGCCATCAGTGAGGGACAGGGGCTAAAAAGCAATCAGCCCCAGCATTTT
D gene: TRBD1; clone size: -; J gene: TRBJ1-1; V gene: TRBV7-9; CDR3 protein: CASSSGQDLNTEAFF; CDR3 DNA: TGTGCCAGCAGCTCCGGACAGGACCTGAACACTGAAGCTTTCTTT
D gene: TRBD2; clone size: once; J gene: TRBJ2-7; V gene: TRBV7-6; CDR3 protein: CASSLGSGGVNEQYF; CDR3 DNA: TGTGCCAGCAGCTTGGGAAGCGGGGGAGTCAACGAGCAGTACTTC
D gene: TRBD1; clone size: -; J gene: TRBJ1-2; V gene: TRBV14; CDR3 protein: CASSQEWDRVPYGYTF; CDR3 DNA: TGTGCCAGCAGCCAAGAATGGGACAGGGTACCCTATGGCTACACCTTC
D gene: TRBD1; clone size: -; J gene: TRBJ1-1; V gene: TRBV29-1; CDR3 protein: CSRTGAYILTEAFF; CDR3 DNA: TGCAGCCGGACAGGGGCATATATTCTCACTGAAGCTTTCTTT
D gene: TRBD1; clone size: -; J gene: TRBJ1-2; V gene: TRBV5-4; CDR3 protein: CASSAGTVKGYTF; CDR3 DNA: TGTGCCAGCAGCGCCGGGACAGTGAAAGGCTACACCTTC
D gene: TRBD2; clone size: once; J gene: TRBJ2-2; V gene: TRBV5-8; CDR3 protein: CASSRGSGGRTGELFF; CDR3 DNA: TGTGCCAGCAGCCGAGGGAGCGGGGGGCGGACCGGGGAGCTGTTTTTT
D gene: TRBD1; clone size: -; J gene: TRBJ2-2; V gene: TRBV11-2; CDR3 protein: CASSRRQGNTGELFF; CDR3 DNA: TGTGCCAGCAGCCGACGACAGGGGAACACCGGGGAGCTGTTTTTT
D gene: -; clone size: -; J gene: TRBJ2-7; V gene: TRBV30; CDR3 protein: CAWSRGSYEQYF; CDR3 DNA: TGTGCCTGGAGCAGGGGCTCCTACGAGCAGTACTTC
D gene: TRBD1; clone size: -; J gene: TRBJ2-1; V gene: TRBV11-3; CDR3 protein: CASSFRDRGSYNEQFF; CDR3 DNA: TGTGCCAGCAGCTTCAGAGACAGGGGGTCCTACAATGAGCAGTTCTTC
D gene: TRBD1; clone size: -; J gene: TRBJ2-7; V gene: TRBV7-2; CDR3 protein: CASSLAGTGAEQYF; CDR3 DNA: TGTGCCAGCAGCTTAGCGGGGACAGGGGCCGAGCAGTACTTC
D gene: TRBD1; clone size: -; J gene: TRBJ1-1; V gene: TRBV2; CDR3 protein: CASSGGRGRVTEAFF; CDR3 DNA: TGTGCCAGCAGTGGGGGGAGGGGGCGAGTCACTGAAGCTTTCTTT
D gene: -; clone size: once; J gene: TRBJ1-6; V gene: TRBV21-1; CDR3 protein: CASSKALQAFGNSPLHF; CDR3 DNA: TGTGCCAGCAGCAAAGCGCTTCAGGCCTTTGGGAATTCACCCCTCCACTTT
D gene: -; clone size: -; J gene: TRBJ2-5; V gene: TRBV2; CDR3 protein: CASREAVYQETQYF; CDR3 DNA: TGTGCCAGCAGGGAGGCGGTGTACCAAGAGACCCAGTACTTC
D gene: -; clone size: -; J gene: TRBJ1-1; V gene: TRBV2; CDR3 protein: CASSGDRKKNTEAFF; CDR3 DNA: TGTGCCAGCAGCGGGGACCGAAAGAAGAACACTGAAGCTTTCTTT
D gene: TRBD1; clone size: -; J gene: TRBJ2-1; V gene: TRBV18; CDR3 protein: CASSPPVGTGDHNEQFF; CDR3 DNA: TGTGCCAGCTCACCACCAGTTGGGACAGGGGACCACAATGAGCAGTTCTTC
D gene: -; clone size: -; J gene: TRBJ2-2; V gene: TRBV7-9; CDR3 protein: CASSQGGTAGELFF; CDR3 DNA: TGTGCCAGCAGCCAGGGGGGAACGGCCGGGGAGCTGTTTTTT
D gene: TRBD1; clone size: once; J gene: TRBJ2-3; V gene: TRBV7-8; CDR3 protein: CASSKEGQGADTQYF; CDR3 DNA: TGTGCCAGCAGCAAAGAGGGACAGGGGGCAGATACGCAGTATTTT
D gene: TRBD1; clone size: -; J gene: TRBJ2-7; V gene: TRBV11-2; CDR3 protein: CASSLVQGASYEQYF; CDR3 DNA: TGTGCCAGCAGCTTAGTGCAGGGGGCCTCCTACGAGCAGTACTTC
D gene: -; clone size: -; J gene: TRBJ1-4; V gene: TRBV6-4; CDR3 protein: CATPWQGEKLFF; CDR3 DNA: TGTGCCACCCCTTGGCAGGGTGAAAAACTGTTTTTT
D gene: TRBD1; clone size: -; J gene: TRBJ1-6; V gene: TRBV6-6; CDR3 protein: CASSYGWDRDSPLHF; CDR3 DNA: TGTGCCAGCAGTTACGGATGGGACAGGGATTCACCCCTCCACTTT
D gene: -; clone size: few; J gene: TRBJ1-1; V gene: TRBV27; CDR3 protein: CASSGGGEAFF; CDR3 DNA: TGTGCCAGCAGCGGCGGGGGGGAAGCTTTCTTT
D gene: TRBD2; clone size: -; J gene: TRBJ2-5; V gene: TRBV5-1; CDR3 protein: CASRRLAGRQETQYF; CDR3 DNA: TGCGCCAGCCGACGACTAGCGGGGCGCCAAGAGACCCAGTACTTC
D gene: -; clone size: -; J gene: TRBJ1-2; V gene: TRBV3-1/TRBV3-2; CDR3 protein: CASSSGLPTYGYTF; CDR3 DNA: TGTGCCAGCAGCTCCGGGCTCCCTACCTATGGCTACACCTTC
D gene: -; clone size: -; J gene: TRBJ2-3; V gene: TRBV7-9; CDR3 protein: CASRADSRTDTQYF; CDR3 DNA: TGTGCCAGCAGAGCGGACAGTCGCACAGATACGCAGTATTTT
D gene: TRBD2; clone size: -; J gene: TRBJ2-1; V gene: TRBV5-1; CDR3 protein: CASTFSGIMGNEQFF; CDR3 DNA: TGCGCCAGCACCTTCAGCGGGATCATGGGGAATGAGCAGTTCTTC
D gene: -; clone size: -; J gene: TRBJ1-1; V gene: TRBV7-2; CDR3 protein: CASSLFGGPNTEAFF; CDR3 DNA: TGTGCCAGCAGCTTATTTGGGGGTCCGAACACTGAAGCTTTCTTT
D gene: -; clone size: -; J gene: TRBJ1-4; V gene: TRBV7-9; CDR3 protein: CASSLAGGGSNEKLFF; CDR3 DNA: TGTGCCAGCAGCTTAGCGGGGGGCGGGAGTAATGAAAAACTGTTTTTT
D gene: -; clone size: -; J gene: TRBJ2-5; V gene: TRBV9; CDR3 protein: CASSVAAGLHETQYF; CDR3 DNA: TGTGCCAGCAGCGTAGCTGCAGGGTTGCATGAGACCCAGTACTTC
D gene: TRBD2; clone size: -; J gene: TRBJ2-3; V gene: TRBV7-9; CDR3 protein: CASSSRGGLGTDTQYF; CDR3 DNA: TGTGCCAGCAGCAGTCGGGGGGGCCTCGGCACAGATACGCAGTATTTT
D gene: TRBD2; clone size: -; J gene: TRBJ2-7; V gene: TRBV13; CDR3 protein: CASRLAGGSYEQYF; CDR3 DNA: TGTGCCAGCAGGTTAGCGGGGGGATCCTACGAGCAGTACTTC
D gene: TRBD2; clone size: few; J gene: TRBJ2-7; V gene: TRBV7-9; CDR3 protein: CASSPGLRGKDEQYF; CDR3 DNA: TGTGCCAGCAGCCCAGGTCTGCGGGGGAAGGACGAGCAGTACTTC